This T cell receptor beta chain came from a study of T cells after yellow fever vaccination. Study background: Researchers used SMART-Seq v4 Ultra Low Input to prepare fractions that had low cell numbers.

Germline-derived CDR1 and CDR2 are SGHTA and FQGNSA. The CDR3 loop spans 13 amino acids. Trimming left V 2 bases short and J 4 bases short, with 6 bases between. This clonotype came up many times. No antigen is known for it. Conversion of TCR transcripts into cDNA relied on 5'RACE template switching, which added a universal primer site and UMIs. TCRdb reprocessed the 5' RACE reads via MiXCR and lists one record per CDR3 protein. The data hold some 100,000 distinct CDR3 sequences, with 7.2% observed a single time. Study results and caveats: Most clones from primary vaccination were detected again post-booster (roughly 95% CD4, roughly 85% CD8). Among all clonotypes, a small share was observed in both CD4 and CD8 compartments.

This chain links TRBV7-2 with TRBJ1-3, with unresolved D. The sequence derives from a man aged 18 to 29 who received the YFV17D yellow fever vaccine. This material consisted of CD4+ T cells sorted from PBMCs, taken about 41 days after the first yellow fever vaccination. CDR3 sequence: CASSLSRGNTIYF. The DNA for the CDR3 is TGTGCCAGCAGCTTATCAAGGGGAAACACCATATATTTT.